Given below is one TCR beta chain in context. Its antigen is unknown. Peptide-pool stimulation followed by sequencing identified expanded antigen-specific CD4+ clonotypes in the ViraFEST assay. With more than nine days of culture completed, CD4+ T cells were isolated. Each participant received a vaccine that was either BNT162b2 or mRNA-1273, given as two doses. PBMC were cultured at a few million per well with 9 to 10 IU/ml IL-2 and 7.5 to 10 ug/ml peptides. In the cultures, half the medium was exchanged for IL-2 medium on days 3 and 7. Clones were sequenced by immunoSEQ multiplex PCR, and TCRdb holds only the in-frame ones, with some missing. Among around 32,000 clones listed, roughly 63% were seen once. This sample was included in a study of vaccination effects on CD4 cells after COVID-19. Whole-study findings and limits: After vaccination, at late timepoints, clones induced by infection and by vaccine contracted markedly.

V was shortened by 1 base and J by 4 bases, with 17 bases between the two germline ends. This CDR3 is 16 amino acids long. The V gene's germline CDR1 is SGHDT and CDR2 YYEEEE. The receptor's source is a human donor who received a COVID-19 vaccine. This chain connects TRBV5-6 to TRBJ2-5; D gene ambiguous. This specimen consisted of CD4+ T cells from PBMCs cultured with SARS-CoV-2 spike peptides, obtained after COVID-19 vaccination. This CDR3 is CASSLRLFGDAETQYF. CDR3 nucleotide sequence: TGTGCCAGCAGCTTGCGACTTTTTGGCGATGCAGAGACCCAGTACTTC.